This TCR beta chain appears in the sequencing data of a study of T-cell memory formation after mild COVID-19. About the study: TCR clusters were largely donor specific.

As for this clonotype: What it binds is unknown.

Study results and caveats: Most CD4+ clones that shrank were in CM and EM, while CD8+ ones turned up in EMRA. Balance between CD4 and CD8 was seen in clones contracting day 15 to 85, and a CD4+ lean was seen in later expanders.

5'RACE with constant-segment primers yielded barcoded, UMI-tagged TCR alpha and TCR beta cDNA libraries. Each CDR3 protein is one row after TCRdb ran MiXCR on the 5' RACE reads. The sample consists of approximately 450,000 distinct CDR3 sequences, around a sixth of them appearing once. The clonotype was recovered from an adult woman who had mild COVID-19 (a few samples of this study predate the infection). Cell type and time point are not known. Sequenced: PBMCs or a T cell subset sorted from them (not recorded which).

The CDR3 loop is CASSQTPGTEAFF. In DNA form, the CDR3 reads TGTGCCAGCAGTCAAACCCCTGGGACTGAAGCTTTCTTT. The gene calls are TRBV2 and TRBJ1-1, with D unclear. Germline CDR1 and CDR2: SNHLY and FYNNEI. The CDR3 is made up of 13 amino acids. V dropped 5 bases and J dropped 5 bases, with 12 bases sitting between them.